This TCR beta chain came from a study of blood T cell repertoires in COVID-19. Study-wide background: Samples taken during acute and convalescent COVID-19 were collected in the United States, Italy and Spain.

Using immunoSEQ multiplex PCR, the repertoire was profiled, and TCRdb retains in-frame clones only, with some absent. The data show about 88,000 clones, 55% to 80% seen once. V lost 3 bases and J 1 base, leaving 11 bases between the germline ends. Germline V CDR1 and CDR2: DFQATT, SNEGSKA (reference sequence). The CDR3 is made up of 14 amino acids. The rearrangement joins TRBV20-1 to TRBJ2-3, with D perhaps matching TRBD2 (6 bases). The sample comprised peripheral blood. This clonotype was sampled from a woman aged 60-75 years in a cohort sampled during active or convalescent COVID-19. CDR3 nucleotide sequence: TGCAGTGCTAGTAGGGAGGTGGGCACAGATACGCAGTATTTT. Its protein product is CSASREVGTDTQYF.